This section outlines one TCR beta chain sequence together with its context. The second PCR ran roughly 7 to 11 cycles with a sample-barcoded 5' primer and J-beta primers. TCRdb used MiXCR to reprocess the 5' RACE reads, holding one entry per CDR3 protein. Of about 1.8 million distinct CDR3 sequences listed, roughly 52% are singletons. This specimen comes from a study of blood T cells in healthy people across ages. Study-level information: Every two T cells gave about one barcoded beta molecule via template switching.

Deletions cut 4 bases from V and 3 bases from J, with 15 bases between. Germline V gives CDR1 SGHTA, CDR2 FQGNSA. CDR3 length equals 15 residues. The sample comprised blood. V usage is TRBV7-2 and J usage is TRBJ2-5; D remains ambiguous. This TCR came from a woman aged 40 to 50 in good health. In DNA form, the CDR3 reads TGTGCCAGCAGCTCAATCCACCGACCCGAAGAGACCCAGTACTTC. Translating gives CASSSIHRPEETQYF.